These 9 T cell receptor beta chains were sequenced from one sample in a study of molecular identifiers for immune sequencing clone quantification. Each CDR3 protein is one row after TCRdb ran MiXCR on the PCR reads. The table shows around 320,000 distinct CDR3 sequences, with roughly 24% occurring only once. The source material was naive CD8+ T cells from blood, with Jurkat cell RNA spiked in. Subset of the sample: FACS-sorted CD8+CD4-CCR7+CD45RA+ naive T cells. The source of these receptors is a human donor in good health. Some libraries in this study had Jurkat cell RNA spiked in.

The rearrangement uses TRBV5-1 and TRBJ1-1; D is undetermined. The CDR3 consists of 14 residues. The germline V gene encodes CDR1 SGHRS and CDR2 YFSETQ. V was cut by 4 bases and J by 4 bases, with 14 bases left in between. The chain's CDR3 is CASSEGGWGTEAFF. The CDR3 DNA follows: TGCGCCAGCAGCGAAGGTGGCTGGGGCACTGAAGCTTTCTTT.

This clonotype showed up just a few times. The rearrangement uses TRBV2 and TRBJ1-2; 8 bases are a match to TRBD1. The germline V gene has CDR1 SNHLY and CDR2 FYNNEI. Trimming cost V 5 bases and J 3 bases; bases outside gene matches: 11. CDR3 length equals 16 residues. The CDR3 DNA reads TGTGCCAGCAGTATCGATGGACAGGGTTTATACTATGGCTACACCTTC. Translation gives CASSIDGQGLYYGYTF.

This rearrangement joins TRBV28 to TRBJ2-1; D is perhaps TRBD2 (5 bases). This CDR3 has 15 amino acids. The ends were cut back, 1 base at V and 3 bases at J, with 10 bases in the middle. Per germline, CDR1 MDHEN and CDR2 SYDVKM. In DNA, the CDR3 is TGTGCCAGCAGTTTATTTCTCGGGGTCTACAATGAGCAGTTCTTC. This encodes CASSLFLGVYNEQFF.

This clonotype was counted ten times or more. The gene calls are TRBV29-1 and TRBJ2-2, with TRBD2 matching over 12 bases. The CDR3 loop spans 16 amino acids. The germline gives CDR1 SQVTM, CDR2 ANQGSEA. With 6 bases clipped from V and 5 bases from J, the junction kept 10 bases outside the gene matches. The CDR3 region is CSVELLAGGNTGELFF. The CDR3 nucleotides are TGCAGCGTAGAATTACTAGCGGGAGGTAATACCGGGGAGCTGTTTTTT.

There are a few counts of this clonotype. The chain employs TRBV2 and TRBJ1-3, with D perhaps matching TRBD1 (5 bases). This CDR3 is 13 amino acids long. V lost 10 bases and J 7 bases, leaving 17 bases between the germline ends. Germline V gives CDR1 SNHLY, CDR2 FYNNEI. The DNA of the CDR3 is TGTGCCAAGAGACGGGGGGATCGGAACACCATATATTTT. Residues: CAKRRGDRNTIYF. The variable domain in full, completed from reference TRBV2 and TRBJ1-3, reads EPEVTQTPSHQVTQMGQEVILRCVPISNHLYFYWYRQILGQKVEFLVSFYNNEISEKSEIFDDQFSVERPDGSNFTLKIRSTKLEDSAMYFCAKRRGDRNTIYFGEGSWLTVV.

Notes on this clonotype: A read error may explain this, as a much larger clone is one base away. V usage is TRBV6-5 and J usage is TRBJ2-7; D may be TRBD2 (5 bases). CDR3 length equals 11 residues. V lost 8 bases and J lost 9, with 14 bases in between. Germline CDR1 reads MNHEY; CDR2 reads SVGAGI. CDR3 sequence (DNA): TGTGCCAGCCAAGGGAGATCAGGGCAGTACTTC. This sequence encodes CASQGRSGQYF.

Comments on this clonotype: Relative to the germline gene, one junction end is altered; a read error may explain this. Here the CDR3 reads CASSPQYVRSGEQFF. CDR3 DNA sequence: TGTGCGAGCAGCCCTCAGTACGTGAGGAGCGGTGAGCAGTTCTTC. The gene calls are TRBV7-6 and TRBJ2-1; D may be TRBD2 (5 bases). The CDR3 consists of 15 residues. Germline lookup yields CDR1 SGHVS and CDR2 FNYEAQ.

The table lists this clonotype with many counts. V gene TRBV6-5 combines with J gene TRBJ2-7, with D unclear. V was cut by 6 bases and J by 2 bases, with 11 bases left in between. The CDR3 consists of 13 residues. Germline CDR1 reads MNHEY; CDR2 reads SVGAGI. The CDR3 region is CASSPDGTYEQYF. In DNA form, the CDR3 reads TGTGCCAGCAGCCCCGACGGAACCTACGAGCAGTACTTC.

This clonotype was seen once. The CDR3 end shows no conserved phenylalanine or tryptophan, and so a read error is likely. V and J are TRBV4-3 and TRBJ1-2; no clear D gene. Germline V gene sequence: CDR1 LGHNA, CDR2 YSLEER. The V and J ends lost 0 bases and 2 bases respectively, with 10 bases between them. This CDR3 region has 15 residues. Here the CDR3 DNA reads TGCGCCAGCAGCCAAGATGCCGTACCAAACTATGGCTACACCCTC. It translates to CASSQDAVPNYGYTL.